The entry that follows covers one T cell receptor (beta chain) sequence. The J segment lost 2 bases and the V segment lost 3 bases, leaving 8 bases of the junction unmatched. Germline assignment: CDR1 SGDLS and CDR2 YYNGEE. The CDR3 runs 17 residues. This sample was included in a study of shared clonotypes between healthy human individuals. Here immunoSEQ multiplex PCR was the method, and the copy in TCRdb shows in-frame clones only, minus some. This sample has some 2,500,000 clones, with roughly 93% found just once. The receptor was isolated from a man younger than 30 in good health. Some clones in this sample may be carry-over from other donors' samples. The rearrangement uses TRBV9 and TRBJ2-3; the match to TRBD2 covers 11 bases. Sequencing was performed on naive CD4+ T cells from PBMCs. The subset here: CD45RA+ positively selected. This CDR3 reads CASSALAGGFATDTQYF. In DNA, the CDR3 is TGTGCCAGCAGCGCTCTAGCGGGAGGTTTTGCCACAGATACGCAGTATTTT.